Each of the 22 T cell receptor beta chains below was sequenced from the same sample in a study of a mutant IDH1 vaccine in newly diagnosed glioma. Their recognized antigens are unknown. Time point defined: week 35, safety follow-up. Doses of 300 ug of mutant IDH1 20-mer peptide were given with topical imiquimod. Sequencing was performed with immunoSEQ multiplex PCR; in TCRdb, only in-frame clones are kept and a portion is missing. The table records tens of thousands of clones, 74% of them present only once. Sequences were derived from PBMCs, sampled from a glioma patient whose treatment included an IDH1 peptide vaccine. These receptor sequences come from a man aged 45-65 years with glioma.

This clone was observed a single time. The chain carries TRBV18 and TRBJ1-2; TRBD1 matches 8 bases. This CDR3 is built from 14 residues. CDR1 is KGHSH, CDR2 LQKENI, per germline. V was pared by 0 bases and J by 7 bases, with 4 bases of the junction left unmatched. This CDR3 reads CASSPPRTGPGYTF. The CDR3 bases are TGTGCCAGCTCACCACCGCGGACAGGGCCTGGCTACACCTTC. Filled out from reference TRBV18 and TRBJ1-2, the complete variable domain reads NAGVMQNPRHLVRRRGQEARLRCSPMKGHSHVYWYRQLPEEGLKFMVYLQKENIIDESGMPKERFSAEFPKEGPSILRIQQVVRGDSAAYFCASSPPRTGPGYTFGSGTRLTVV.

The chain uses TRBV7-2 and TRBJ1-1; 8 positions agree with TRBD1. Germline CDR1 reads SGHTA; CDR2 reads FQGNSA. CDR3 length: 13 residues. V was clipped by 6 bases and J by 1 base; unmatched bases: 1. The CDR3 sequence is CASRGQANTEAFF. The CDR3 DNA follows: TGTGCCAGCAGGGGACAGGCGAACACTGAAGCTTTCTTT.

The rearrangement links TRBV5-6 to TRBJ1-6, with unresolved D. This CDR3 spans 13 amino acids. V gave up 2 bases and J gave up 7 bases, with 7 bases separating them. Germline V gene sequence: CDR1 SGHDT, CDR2 YYEEEE. The CDR3 reads CASSFTRNSPLHF. CDR3 in DNA: TGTGCCAGCAGCTTTACTCGCAATTCACCCCTCCACTTT.

The V and J genes are TRBV29-1 and TRBJ2-1, with D unclear. This CDR3 has 14 residues. CDR1 SQVTM and CDR2 ANQGSEA come from the germline V gene. The V gene lost 5 bases and the J gene lost 5 bases, with 16 bases spanning the gap. The DNA of the CDR3 is TGCAGCGTTCGTAGCCGGGCCGATGACAATGAGCAGTTCTTC. Its protein is CSVRSRADDNEQFF.

V gene TRBV30 combines with J gene TRBJ1-4, with 7 positions matching TRBD1. The CDR3 consists of 14 residues. CDR1 GTSNPN and CDR2 SVGIG come from the germline V gene (reference sequence). The V segment lost 1 base and the J segment 8 bases; nucleotides outside the gene matches: 7. CDR3 sequence reads: CAWSGPGGTEKLFF. The CDR3, as DNA: TGTGCCTGGAGTGGGCCAGGGGGGACGGAAAAACTGTTTTTT.

The CDR3 sequence: CASSSSGKFNEQFF. The CDR3 nucleotides are TGTGCCAGCAGCTCTAGCGGGAAATTCAATGAGCAGTTCTTC. The chain uses TRBV5-4 and TRBJ2-1, with 9 bases matching TRBD2. The CDR3 sequence is 14 residues long. V trimming: 3 bases; J trimming: 6 bases; junction bases outside the gene matches: 4. Per germline, CDR1 SGHNT and CDR2 YYREEE (reference sequence). Looking up the rest from reference TRBV5-4 and TRBJ2-1 gives the full variable domain: ETGVTQSPTHLIKTRGQQVTLRCSSQSGHNTVSWYQQALGQGPQFIFQYYREEENGRGNFPPRFSGLQFPNYSSELNVNALELDDSALYLCASSSSGKFNEQFFGPGTRLTVL.

This clone was counted a few times. The CDR3 spells CAWVHGGLEAFF. For the CDR3, the DNA is TGTGCCTGGGTCCACGGGGGCCTTGAAGCTTTCTTT. The rearrangement uses TRBV30 and TRBJ1-1; TRBD1 is a possible D gene (6 bases). The CDR3 has 12 amino acids. V was clipped by 5 bases and J by 7 bases, with 14 bases between them. Germline V gives CDR1 GTSNPN, CDR2 SVGIG (reference sequence).

J is TRBJ1-5 and V is TRBV19; the match to TRBD1 covers 7 bases. This CDR3 is built from 17 residues. Germline values: CDR1 LNHDA, CDR2 SQIVND (reference sequence). Germline trimming cut 0 bases from V and 2 bases from J; bases unmatched to any gene: 7. CDR3 protein: CASSIDRGTAGNQPQHF. CDR3 nucleotides: TGTGCCAGTAGTATAGATCGGGGGACAGCGGGCAATCAGCCCCAGCATTTT.

This clone was counted a few times. The chain joins TRBV6-5 to TRBJ2-7; D might be TRBD1 (5 bases). This CDR3 contains 12 residues. Looked up from germline, CDR1 is MNHEY and CDR2 is SVGAGI. The V and J ends lost 4 bases and 2 bases respectively, with 6 bases between them. DNA of the CDR3: TGTGCCAGCAGTTCAGGGCCCTACGAGCAGTACTTC. This translates into CASSSGPYEQYF.

The chain is built from TRBV30 and TRBJ1-1; D uncertain. The length of the CDR3 is 19 residues. The ends were cut back, 1 base at V and 2 bases at J, with 26 bases in the middle. Germline V gene data show CDR1 as GTSNPN and CDR2 as SVGIG (reference sequence). The DNA for the CDR3 is TGTGCCTGGAGTGCACCCCATGGAGGCTTAGGAAGTTTAAACACTGAAGCTTTCTTT. Protein: CAWSAPHGGLGSLNTEAFF.

This clone was picked up a small number of times. The rearrangement links TRBV13 to TRBJ2-1, with a possible D match to TRBD2 (5 bases). The ends were cut back, 6 bases at V and 7 bases at J, with 22 bases in the middle. CDR1 and CDR2 from the germline V gene are PRHDT and FYEKMQ (reference sequence). The CDR3 has 16 residues. CDR3 nucleotide sequence: TGTGCCAGCAGACAAGTCCCCGGGGTCCGGGGTAATGAGCAGTTCTTC. This gives the protein CASRQVPGVRGNEQFF.

The chain combines TRBV12-2 with TRBJ1-6; the table's D call of TRBD1 was not tested on the DNA. TRBV12-2 is termed a pseudogene. The CDR3 extends over 15 amino acids. CDR3 sequence: CASRLEGARNSPLHF. CDR3 in DNA: TGTGCAAGTCGCTTAGAGGGGGCTCGAAACTCACCCCTCCACTTT.

This clone was seen only a few times. The rearrangement links TRBV30 to TRBJ1-1; D gene uncertain. The germline V gene encodes CDR1 GTSNPN and CDR2 SVGIG (reference sequence). Between the trimmed V and J ends, which lost 2 bases and 7 bases, there was a span of 8 bases. The CDR3 runs 11 residues. The CDR3 DNA is TGTGCCTGGAGTCCCACGGTTGAAGCTTTCTTT. Its translation is CAWSPTVEAFF.

The genes are TRBV7-9 and TRBJ2-3; 8 bases line up with TRBD1. V lost 11 bases, J lost 4 bases, and 11 bases stayed unmatched. The germline V gene encodes CDR1 SEHNR and CDR2 FQNEAQ (reference sequence). The CDR3 has 14 amino acids. The CDR3 nucleotides are TGTGCCTCAATCCCGTCAGGGGGCGCAGATACGCAGTATTTT. This gives the protein CASIPSGGADTQYF.

This chain's CDR3 is CASSVTASGVNTQYF. In DNA, the CDR3 is TGTGCCAGCAGCGTAACGGCTAGCGGGGTCAATACGCAGTATTTT. V and J are TRBV9 and TRBJ2-3, with TRBD2 matching over 9 bases. The junction had 7 bases not matched to a gene; V was cut back by 1 base and J by 7 bases. Germline V gene lookup returns CDR1 SGDLS and CDR2 YYNGEE. This CDR3 spans 15 amino acids. Supplemented by reference TRBV9 and TRBJ2-3, the full variable domain reads DSGVTQTPKHLITATGQRVTLRCSPRSGDLSVYWYQQSLDQGLQFLIQYYNGEERAKGNILERFSAQQFPDLHSELNLSSLELGDSALYFCASSVTASGVNTQYFGPGTRLTVL.

The V and J genes are TRBV29-1 and TRBJ1-1; D gene unclear. This CDR3 comprises 11 residues. The V gene lost 6 bases and the J gene lost 4 bases, with 9 bases spanning the gap. Germline loops: CDR1 SQVTM, CDR2 ANQGSEA. In nucleotides, the CDR3 is TGCAGCGTAACTGGTCCCACTGAAGCTTTCTTT. Residues: CSVTGPTEAFF.

The V and J genes are TRBV5-1 and TRBJ2-7; D is unresolved. V was pared by 4 bases and J by 2 bases, with 13 bases between. Germline V gene lookup returns CDR1 SGHRS and CDR2 YFSETQ. There are 14 residues in the CDR3. In DNA, the CDR3 is TGCGCCAGCAGCGTCGACGAGTGGACCTACGAGCAGTACTTC. It translates to CASSVDEWTYEQYF.

This rearrangement joins TRBV7-6 to TRBJ1-2, with TRBD1 matching over 7 bases. The CDR3 contains 15 residues. Trimming at V came to 5 bases and at J to 4 bases, leaving 10 bases not matched to a gene. Germline V lookup: CDR1 SGHVS, CDR2 FNYEAQ. CDR3 bases: TGTGCCAGCAGCCCCGGGACAGACAGGATCTATGGCTACACCTTC. Translation gives CASSPGTDRIYGYTF.

The sample holds a few counts of this clone. J is TRBJ1-5 and V is TRBV19; D gene ambiguous. Germline CDR1 and CDR2: LNHDA and SQIVND (reference sequence). CDR3 size: 18 residues. V lost 4 bases to trimming and J lost 0 bases, with 19 bases between them. The CDR3 reads CASSNPGGAVYSNQPQHF. In DNA form, the CDR3 reads TGTGCCAGTAGTAACCCGGGAGGAGCAGTATATAGCAATCAGCCCCAGCATTTT. Full variable domain (outside the CDR3, taken from reference TRBV19 and TRBJ1-5): DGGITQSPKYLFRKEGQNVTLSCEQNLNHDAMYWYRQDPGQGLRLIYYSQIVNDFQKGDIAEGYSVSREKKESFPLTVTSAQKNPTAFYLCASSNPGGAVYSNQPQHFGDGTRLSIL.

The rearrangement links TRBV30 to TRBJ2-7; 8 bases map to TRBD1. CDR3 length: 14 amino acids. With 2 bases clipped from V and 4 bases from J, the junction kept 7 bases outside the gene matches. Per germline, CDR1 GTSNPN and CDR2 SVGIG (reference sequence). The DNA of the CDR3 is TGTGCCTGGAGTATAGGACAGGGTCAGTACGAGCAGTACTTC. Encoded protein: CAWSIGQGQYEQYF.

The chain joins TRBV11-2 to TRBJ1-5; D is uncertain. Trimming took off 0 bases at V and 11 bases at J, with 11 bases between the two ends. The germline CDR1 and CDR2 sequences are SGHAT and FQNNGV. The CDR3 spans 13 residues. DNA for the CDR3: TGTGCCAGCAGCTTAGATAGGTCCTTCACCCAGCATTTT. Its translation: CASSLDRSFTQHF.

The J gene is TRBJ1-5, the V gene TRBV6-1; no clear D. This CDR3 comprises 14 residues. The V end lost 4 bases, the J end lost 2 bases, and 9 bases lay between the germline ends. CDR1 and CDR2 (germline): MNHNS, SASEGT. The CDR3 coding sequence is TGTGCCAGCAGTGCTCATGGGGGCAATCAGCCCCAGCATTTT. Translated: CASSAHGGNQPQHF.